This T cell receptor beta chain was profiled in a study of T cells in Graves' hyperthyroidism and ophthalmopathy. Uncontrolled infection, other autoimmune disease, pregnancy or lactation disqualified patients from enrolment. Diagnoses used clinical symptoms, serum thyroxine and TRAb, thyroid ultrasound and orbital computed tomography. The authors took PBMCs from 8.5 to 10 ml fresh peripheral blood. Amplified regions were TCR beta CDR3 sequences from RNA transcripts. First-round RT-PCR with HTBI primers amplified the TCR CDR3 region. From the multiplex PCR reads, TCRdb called clonotypes with MiXCR, one entry per CDR3 protein. The sample has about 840,000 distinct CDR3 sequences, over 35% seen once. This clonotype was counted many times. The antigen remains undetermined. CDR1 and CDR2 (germline): SGHVS, FQNEAQ. The V and J ends lost 4 bases and 5 bases respectively, with 14 bases between them. The CDR3 is 14 residues long.

Study-wide results and limits: Median prediction lead before ophthalmopathy onset was six to eight months with the model.

The V and J genes are TRBV7-8 and TRBJ1-1; no reliable D call. The sample taken for sequencing was blood. This receptor was taken from a young man with Graves' hyperthyroidism. CDR3 sequence: CASSSPRAGTEAFF. CDR3 in DNA: TGTGCCAGCAGCTCCCCCCGGGCGGGGACTGAAGCTTTCTTT.